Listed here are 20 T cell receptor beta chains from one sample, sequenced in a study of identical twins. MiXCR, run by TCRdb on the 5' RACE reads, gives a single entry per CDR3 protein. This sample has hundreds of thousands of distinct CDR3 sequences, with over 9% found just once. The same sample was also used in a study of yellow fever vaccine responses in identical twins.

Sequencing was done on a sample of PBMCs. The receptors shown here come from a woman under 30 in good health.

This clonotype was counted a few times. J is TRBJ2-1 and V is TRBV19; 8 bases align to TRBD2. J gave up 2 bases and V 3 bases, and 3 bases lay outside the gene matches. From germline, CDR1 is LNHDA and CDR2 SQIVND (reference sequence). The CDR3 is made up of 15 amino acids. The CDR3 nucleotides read TGTGCCAGTAGTATGGCGGGAGGTACCTACAATGAGCAGTTCTTC. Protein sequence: CASSMAGGTYNEQFF.

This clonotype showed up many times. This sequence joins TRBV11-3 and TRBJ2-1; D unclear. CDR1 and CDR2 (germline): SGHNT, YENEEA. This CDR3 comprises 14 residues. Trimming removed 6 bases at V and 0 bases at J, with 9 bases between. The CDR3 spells CASRGGYSYNEQFF. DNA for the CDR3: TGTGCCAGCAGAGGCGGATACTCCTACAATGAGCAGTTCTTC.

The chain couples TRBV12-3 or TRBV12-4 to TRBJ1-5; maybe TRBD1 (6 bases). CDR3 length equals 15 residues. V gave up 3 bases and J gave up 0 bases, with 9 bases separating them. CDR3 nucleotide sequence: TGTGCCAGCAGTTTCGGGGGACATAGCAATCAGCCCCAGCATTTT. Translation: CASSFGGHSNQPQHF.

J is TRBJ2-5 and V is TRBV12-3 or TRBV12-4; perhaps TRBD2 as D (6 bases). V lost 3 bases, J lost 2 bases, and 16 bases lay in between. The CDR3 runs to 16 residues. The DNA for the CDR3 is TGTGCCAGCAGTTTTGGAGGGAGACTTATACAAGAGACCCAGTACTTC. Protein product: CASSFGGRLIQETQYF.

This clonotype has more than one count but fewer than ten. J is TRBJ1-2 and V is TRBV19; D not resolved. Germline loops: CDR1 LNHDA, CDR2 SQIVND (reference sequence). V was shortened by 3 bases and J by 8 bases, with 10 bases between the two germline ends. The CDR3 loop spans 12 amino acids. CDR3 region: CASSMYTWGYTF. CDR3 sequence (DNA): TGTGCCAGTAGTATGTACACGTGGGGCTACACCTTC.

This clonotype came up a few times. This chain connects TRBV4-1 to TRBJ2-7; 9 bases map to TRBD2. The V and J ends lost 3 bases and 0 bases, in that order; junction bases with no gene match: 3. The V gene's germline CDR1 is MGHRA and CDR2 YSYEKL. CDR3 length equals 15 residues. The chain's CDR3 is CASSQKREASYEQYF. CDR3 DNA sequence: TGCGCCAGCAGCCAGAAGCGGGAGGCCTCCTACGAGCAGTACTTC.

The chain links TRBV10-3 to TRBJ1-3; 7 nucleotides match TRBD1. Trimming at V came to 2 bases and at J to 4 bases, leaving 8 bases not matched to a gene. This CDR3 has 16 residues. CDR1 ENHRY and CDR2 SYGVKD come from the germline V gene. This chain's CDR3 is CAISEQGQFAGNTIYF. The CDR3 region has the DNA TGTGCCATCAGTGAGCAGGGACAGTTCGCGGGAAACACCATATATTTT.

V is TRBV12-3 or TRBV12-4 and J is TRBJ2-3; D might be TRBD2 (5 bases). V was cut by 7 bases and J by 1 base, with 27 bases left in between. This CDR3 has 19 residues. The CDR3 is CASTYLPPPSVRGTDTQYF. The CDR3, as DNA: TGTGCCAGCACCTATCTTCCCCCGCCGAGTGTGCGGGGCACAGATACGCAGTATTTT.

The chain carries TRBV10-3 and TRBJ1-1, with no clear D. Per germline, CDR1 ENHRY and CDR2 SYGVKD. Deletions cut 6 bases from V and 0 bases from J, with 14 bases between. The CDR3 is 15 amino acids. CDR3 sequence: CAISPRLEMNTEAFF. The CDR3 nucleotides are TGTGCCATCAGCCCCCGTCTGGAGATGAACACTGAAGCTTTCTTT.

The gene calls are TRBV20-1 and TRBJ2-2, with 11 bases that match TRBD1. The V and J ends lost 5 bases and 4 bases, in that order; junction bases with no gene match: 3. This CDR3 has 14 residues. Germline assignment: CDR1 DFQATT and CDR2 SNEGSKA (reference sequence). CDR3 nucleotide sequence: TGCAGTGCTCAGGGACAGGGGGGCACCGGGGAGCTGTTTTTT. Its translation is CSAQGQGGTGELFF.

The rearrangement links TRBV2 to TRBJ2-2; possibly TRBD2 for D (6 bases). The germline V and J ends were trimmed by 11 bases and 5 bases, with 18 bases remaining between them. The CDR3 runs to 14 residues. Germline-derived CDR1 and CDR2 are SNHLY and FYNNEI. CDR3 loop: CAFLRLEDTGELFF. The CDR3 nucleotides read TGTGCCTTCCTCCGACTAGAGGATACCGGGGAGCTGTTTTTT.

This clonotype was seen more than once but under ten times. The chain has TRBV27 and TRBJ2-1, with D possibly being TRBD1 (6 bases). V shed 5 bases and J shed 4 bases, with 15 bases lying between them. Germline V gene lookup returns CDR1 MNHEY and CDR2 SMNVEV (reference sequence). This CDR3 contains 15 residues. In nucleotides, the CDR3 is TGTGCCAGCAGTACAGACAGGAGAGCATACAATGAGCAGTTCTTC. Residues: CASSTDRRAYNEQFF.

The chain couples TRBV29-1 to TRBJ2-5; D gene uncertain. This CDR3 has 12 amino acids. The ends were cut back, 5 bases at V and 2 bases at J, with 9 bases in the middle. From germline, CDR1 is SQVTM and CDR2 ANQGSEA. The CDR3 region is CSVRGTQETQYF. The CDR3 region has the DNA TGCAGCGTTCGTGGCACACAAGAGACCCAGTACTTC.

Here the CDR3 reads CASSETGGADTQYF. The CDR3, as DNA: TGCGCCAGCAGTGAAACGGGAGGGGCAGATACGCAGTATTTT. V is TRBV10-2 and J is TRBJ2-3; 8 bases agree with TRBD2. The germline V gene encodes CDR1 WSHSY and CDR2 SAAADI. This CDR3 is 14 amino acids long. V lost 3 bases, J lost 4 bases, and 3 bases stayed unmatched.

For the CDR3, the DNA is TGCGCCAGCAGTGATCCGGGAGGGGGTCACGGGGAGCTGTTTTTT. Protein: CASSDPGGGHGELFF. The V and J genes are TRBV10-2 and TRBJ2-2, with 8 positions matching TRBD2. The CDR3 has 15 amino acids. Germline V gives CDR1 WSHSY, CDR2 SAAADI. V lost 3 bases and J lost 7; bases outside the gene matches: 7.

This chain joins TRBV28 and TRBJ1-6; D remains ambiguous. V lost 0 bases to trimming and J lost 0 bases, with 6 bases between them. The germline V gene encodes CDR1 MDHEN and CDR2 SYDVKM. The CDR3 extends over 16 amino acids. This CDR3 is CASSLWQSSYNSPLHF. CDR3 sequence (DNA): TGTGCCAGCAGTTTATGGCAGAGCTCCTATAATTCACCCCTCCACTTT.

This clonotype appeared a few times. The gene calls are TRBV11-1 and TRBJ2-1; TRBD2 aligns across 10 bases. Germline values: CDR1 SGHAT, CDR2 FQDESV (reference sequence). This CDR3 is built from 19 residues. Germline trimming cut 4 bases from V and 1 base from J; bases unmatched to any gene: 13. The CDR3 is CASSSLGAGGPGSYNEQFF. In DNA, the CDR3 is TGTGCCAGCAGCTCCCTCGGAGCGGGAGGGCCGGGATCCTACAATGAGCAGTTCTTC.

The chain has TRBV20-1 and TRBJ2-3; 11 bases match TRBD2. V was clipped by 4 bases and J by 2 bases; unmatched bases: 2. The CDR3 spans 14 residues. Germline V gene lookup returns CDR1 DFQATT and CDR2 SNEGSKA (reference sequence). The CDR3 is CSATSGGPTDTQYF. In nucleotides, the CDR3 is TGCAGTGCTACTAGCGGGGGGCCCACAGATACGCAGTATTTT.

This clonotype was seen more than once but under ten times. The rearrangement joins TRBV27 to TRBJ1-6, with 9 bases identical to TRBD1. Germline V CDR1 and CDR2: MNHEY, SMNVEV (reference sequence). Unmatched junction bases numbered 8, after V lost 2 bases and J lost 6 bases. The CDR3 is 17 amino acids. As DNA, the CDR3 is TGTGCCAGCAGTTTAGGTCAACAGGGGGCCCGTAATTCACCCCTCCACTTT. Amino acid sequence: CASSLGQQGARNSPLHF.

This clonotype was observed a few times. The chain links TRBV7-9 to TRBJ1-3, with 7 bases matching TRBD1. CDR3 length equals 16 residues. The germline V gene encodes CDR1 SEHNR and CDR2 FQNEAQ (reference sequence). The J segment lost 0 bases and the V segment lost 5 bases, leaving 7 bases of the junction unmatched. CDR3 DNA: TGTGCCAGCAGCCCGAGACAGGGAAGCTCTGGAAACACCATATATTTT. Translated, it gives CASSPRQGSSGNTIYF.